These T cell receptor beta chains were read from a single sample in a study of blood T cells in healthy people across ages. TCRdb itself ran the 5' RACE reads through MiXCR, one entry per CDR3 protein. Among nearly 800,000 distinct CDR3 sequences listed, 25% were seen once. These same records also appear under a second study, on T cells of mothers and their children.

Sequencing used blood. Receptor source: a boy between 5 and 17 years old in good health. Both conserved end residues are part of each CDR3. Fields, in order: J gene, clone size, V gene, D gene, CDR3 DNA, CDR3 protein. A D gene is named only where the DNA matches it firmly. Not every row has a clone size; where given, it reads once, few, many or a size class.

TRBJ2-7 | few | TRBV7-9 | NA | TGTGCCAGCAGCTCAAACCAGGGGCAGGTCAGCTCCTACGAGCAGTACTTC | CASSSNQGQVSSYEQYF
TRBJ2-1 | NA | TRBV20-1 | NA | TGCAGTGCTACGGCCCTGGGGGGTGTGCAGTTCTTC | CSATALGGVQFF
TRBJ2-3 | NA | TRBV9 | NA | TGTGCCAGCAGCGTATTAGGGACCGCGACCACAGATACGCAGTATTTT | CASSVLGTATTDTQYF
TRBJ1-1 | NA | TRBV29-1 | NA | TGCAGCTTCAGGGGATACATGAACACTGAAGCTTTCTTT | CSFRGYMNTEAFF
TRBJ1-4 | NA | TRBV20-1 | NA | TGCAGTGCCAAAAGCACAGGTGCAACTAATGAAAAACTGTTTTTT | CSAKSTGATNEKLFF
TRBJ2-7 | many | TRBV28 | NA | TGTGCCAGCAGTTTCGACGGCTACGAGCAGTACTTC | CASSFDGYEQYF
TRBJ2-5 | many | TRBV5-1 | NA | TGCGCCAGCAGCGAACGGACAAAACAAGAGACCCAGTACTTC | CASSERTKQETQYF
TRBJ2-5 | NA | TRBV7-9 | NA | TGTGCCAGCAGCTCACTTTACGGGACCCAGTACTTC | CASSSLYGTQYF
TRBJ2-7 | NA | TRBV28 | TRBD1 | TGTGCCAGCAGTGGGCCAGGGGGATCCTACGAGCAGTACTTC | CASSGPGGSYEQYF
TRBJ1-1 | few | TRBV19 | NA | TGTGCCAGTAGTTCCTATAAGGCCAGGGACACAGAAGCTTTCTTT | CASSSYKARDTEAFF
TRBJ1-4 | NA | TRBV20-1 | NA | TGCAGTGCCTCAGACAGGCGGGTTCAAAAACTGTTTTTT | CSASDRRVQKLFF
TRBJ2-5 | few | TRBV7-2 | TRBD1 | TGTGCCAGCAGCTTCCCCACAGGGGGCAGCGAGACCCAGTACTTC | CASSFPTGGSETQYF
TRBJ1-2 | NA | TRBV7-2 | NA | TGTGCCAGCAGCCACAGGAATCCCTGGGGCTACACCTTC | CASSHRNPWGYTF
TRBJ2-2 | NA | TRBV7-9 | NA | TGTGCCAGCAGCTCGTCGGTAGACAGGATCACCGGGGAGCTGTTTTTT | CASSSSVDRITGELFF
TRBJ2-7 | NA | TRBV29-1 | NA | TGCAGCGCCTTACAGGGTACCTACGAGCAGTACTTC | CSALQGTYEQYF
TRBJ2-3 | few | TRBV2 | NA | TGTGCCAGCAGTGATCGGACTCCTAGCACAGATACGCAGTATTTT | CASSDRTPSTDTQYF
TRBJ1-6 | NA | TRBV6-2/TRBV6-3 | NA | TGTGCCAGCAGGCCCTCCGGGACGGCCAATTCACCCCTCCACTTT | CASRPSGTANSPLHF
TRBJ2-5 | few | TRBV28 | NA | TGTGCCAGCAGTTCGACAGCAGATCTATACCAAGAGACCCAGTACTTC | CASSSTADLYQETQYF